These 18 T cell receptor beta chains came from one sample sequenced in a study of blood T cells in healthy people across ages. Next came a second PCR, run for about 6 to 12 cycles, which used a sample-barcoded 5' primer along with a J-beta primer mix. TCRdb reprocessed the 5' RACE reads via MiXCR and lists one record per CDR3 protein. The repertoire holds hundreds of thousands of distinct CDR3 sequences, with 58% as singletons. What was sequenced was blood. Source of these receptors: a man aged 25 to 40 in good health.

This clonotype was picked up a small number of times. J is TRBJ2-7 and V is TRBV11-2; D remains ambiguous. The ends were cut back, 3 bases at V and 3 bases at J, with 9 bases in the middle. Germline V CDR1 and CDR2: SGHAT, FQNNGV. The CDR3 spans 13 residues. This chain's CDR3 is CASSFSRGYEQYF. The CDR3 DNA sequence: TGTGCCAGCAGCTTTAGCCGCGGCTACGAGCAGTACTTC.

V usage is TRBV20-1 and J usage is TRBJ2-5; D is possibly TRBD1 (7 bases). The CDR3 runs to 16 residues. CDR1 DFQATT and CDR2 SNEGSKA come from the germline V gene (reference sequence). With 0 bases removed from V and 11 bases from J, the gap between germline ends came to 25 bases. The CDR3 spells CSARDPLTGDSNEQYF. The CDR3 nucleotides read TGCAGTGCTAGAGACCCCTTGACGGGGGACAGCAATGAGCAGTACTTC.

CDR3 in DNA: TGTGCCAGCAGTTTTAACCCCAACAGGGGGCCTGGCTACACCTTC. Encoded protein: CASSFNPNRGPGYTF. This chain uses TRBV28 with TRBJ1-2, with 9 positions matching TRBD1. Germline loops: CDR1 MDHEN, CDR2 SYDVKM. This CDR3 has 15 residues. Trimming removed 3 bases from V and 7 bases from J; junction bases left unmatched: 9.

The sample holds a few counts of this clonotype. J is TRBJ2-3 and V is TRBV4-2; D might be TRBD1 (7 bases). The length of the CDR3 is 17 residues. The V gene lost 0 bases and the J gene lost 6 bases, with 19 bases spanning the gap. CDR1 is LGHNA and CDR2 is YNFKEQ in the germline V gene. CDR3 protein: CASSQEGGRGARDTQYF. For the CDR3, the DNA is TGTGCCAGCAGCCAAGAGGGAGGCAGGGGGGCGAGGGATACGCAGTATTTT.

This clonotype was counted a few times. The chain couples TRBV7-6 to TRBJ2-5; tentatively, D is TRBD2 (7 bases). This CDR3 comprises 15 residues. Germline values: CDR1 SGHVS, CDR2 FNYEAQ. V was clipped by 5 bases and J by 5 bases, with 18 bases between them. CDR3 in DNA: TGTGCCAGCAGCCAACTGGTGGGGGGGCACGAGACCCAGTACTTC. Encoded protein: CASSQLVGGHETQYF.

The J gene is TRBJ2-4, the V gene TRBV30; TRBD1 aligns across 9 bases. The tail of the sequence fits TRBJ2-7 better, so the J call may be wrong. Germline V gives CDR1 GTSNPN, CDR2 SVGIG (reference sequence). This CDR3 has 15 residues. In DNA form, the CDR3 reads TGTGCCTGGAGTTTTAGGGACAGGGTAACCTACGAGCAGTACTTC. Protein sequence: CAWSFRDRVTYEQYF.

The genes are TRBV9 and TRBJ2-3; D perhaps matches TRBD1 (6 bases). Germline-derived CDR1 and CDR2 are SGDLS and YYNGEE. The ends were cut back, 5 bases at V and 3 bases at J, with 10 bases in the middle. The CDR3 has 13 residues. The CDR3 is CASRRQETDTQYF. DNA of the CDR3: TGTGCCAGCAGGAGACAGGAGACAGATACGCAGTATTTT.

CDR3 DNA sequence: TGTGCCAGCAGCTTCGCTCCGGACGAGCAGTACTTC. It translates to CASSFAPDEQYF. The V and J genes are TRBV11-2 and TRBJ2-7, with D hard to call. The CDR3 length is 12 residues. Germline V gene data show CDR1 as SGHAT and CDR2 as FQNNGV. Trimming removed 3 bases at V and 5 bases at J, with 8 bases between.

The rearrangement joins TRBV29-1 to TRBJ2-7; no clear D. The CDR3 length is 16 residues. Germline V CDR1 and CDR2: SQVTM, ANQGSEA. V was cut by 7 bases and J by 3 bases, with 25 bases left in between. The CDR3 here is CSGIKRQEMTVYEQYF. For the CDR3, the DNA is TGCAGCGGAATCAAACGACAAGAAATGACTGTCTACGAGCAGTACTTC.

This chain connects TRBV7-6 to TRBJ1-2; D might be TRBD1 (6 bases). The CDR3 runs 14 residues. Germline-derived CDR1 and CDR2 are SGHVS and FNYEAQ. With 5 bases removed from V and 4 bases from J, the gap between germline ends came to 14 bases. CDR3 sequence (DNA): TGTGCCAGCAGCGGGGGAGGACAGATCTATGGCTACACCTTC. Protein sequence: CASSGGGQIYGYTF.

CDR3: CASSPSGTNNEQFF. CDR3 in DNA: TGTGCCAGCTCACCATCGGGGACCAACAATGAGCAGTTCTTC. The chain links TRBV18 to TRBJ2-1; perhaps D is TRBD1 or TRBD2 (5 bases each). This CDR3 has 14 amino acids. Germline lookup yields CDR1 KGHSH and CDR2 LQKENI. V lost 2 bases, J lost 5 bases, and 10 bases lay in between.

This chain joins TRBV7-2 and TRBJ2-1; D call uncertain. With 4 bases removed from V and 6 bases from J, the gap between germline ends came to 10 bases. Looked up from germline, CDR1 is SGHTA and CDR2 is FQGNSA. CDR3 length equals 13 residues. As DNA, the CDR3 is TGTGCCAGCAGCTGCCGCCTAACCAATGAGCAGTTCTTC. This codes for CASSCRLTNEQFF.

There are a few counts of this clonotype. The chain carries TRBV6-2 or TRBV6-3 and TRBJ2-6; D unresolved. Germline loops: CDR1 MNHEY, CDR2 SVGEGT. The CDR3 loop spans 16 amino acids. Trimming cost V 6 bases and J 4 bases, with 16 bases left between them. The CDR3 spells CASRPSGPGGANVLTF. The CDR3 DNA reads as TGTGCCAGCAGACCCTCCGGACCTGGGGGGGCCAACGTCCTGACTTTC.

This chain joins TRBV14 and TRBJ2-3; D gene ambiguous. Germline assignment: CDR1 SGHDN and CDR2 FVKESK. This CDR3 region has 14 residues. The V end lost 5 bases, the J end lost 4 bases, and 13 bases lay between the germline ends. In DNA form, the CDR3 reads TGTGCCAGCAGCATGCATAGAGACCCAGATACGCAGTATTTT. Protein product: CASSMHRDPDTQYF.

This chain connects TRBV6-5 to TRBJ2-5; D remains unclear. Per the germline V gene, CDR1 is MNHEY and CDR2 is SVGAGI. V was trimmed by 6 bases and J by 5 bases, leaving 16 bases between them. CDR3 length: 14 residues. The CDR3, as DNA: TGTGCCAGCAGCTGGACCCGAGAGGTTGAGACCCAGTACTTC. Translation: CASSWTREVETQYF.

There are a few counts of this clonotype. The chain couples TRBV11-2 to TRBJ2-3; D not certain. With 5 bases removed from V and 6 bases from J, the gap between germline ends came to 9 bases. The CDR3 consists of 12 residues. Germline V lookup: CDR1 SGHAT, CDR2 FQNNGV. The CDR3 reads CASSKTDDTQYF. The CDR3 coding sequence is TGTGCCAGCAGCAAGACTGATGATACGCAGTATTTT.

This chain joins TRBV20-1 and TRBJ2-1; 10 bases are shared with TRBD2. Germline V lookup: CDR1 DFQATT, CDR2 SNEGSKA (reference sequence). The CDR3 consists of 17 residues. Unmatched junction bases numbered 10, after V lost 3 bases and J lost 2 bases. As DNA, the CDR3 is TGCAGTGCTAGGGTAGCGGGAGGACCGGAAGCCTACAATGAGCAGTTCTTC. Its protein is CSARVAGGPEAYNEQFF.

This chain connects TRBV20-1 to TRBJ1-1; 8 bases are a match to TRBD1. CDR1 is DFQATT and CDR2 is SNEGSKA in the germline V gene (reference sequence). V was clipped by 4 bases and J by 1 base; unmatched bases: 5. This CDR3 has 14 residues. The CDR3 is CSATPGQANTEAFF. As DNA, the CDR3 is TGCAGTGCTACACCGGGACAGGCGAACACTGAAGCTTTCTTT.